This TCR beta chain stems from a study of blood T cell repertoires in COVID-19. At the level of the study: PBMCs, B-cell-depleted T cells, or T cells provided the cDNA or gDNA that made up the material.

V dropped 6 bases and J dropped 4 bases, with 7 bases sitting between them. This CDR3 spans 12 amino acids. Germline loops: CDR1 MNHEY, CDR2 SMNVEV (reference sequence). Clinical histories supplied by participants themselves formed the basis of cohort assignment. The repertoire was sequenced with immunoSEQ multiplex PCR; TCRdb's copy has only in-frame clones and lacks some. The repertoire consists of about 430,000 clones, with around nine tenths occurring once and the leading ten covering approximately 1%. Specimen: PBMCs or T cells enriched from blood (not recorded which). J is TRBJ1-5 and V is TRBV27; D is unclear. The clonotype was recovered from a woman aged 25 to 39 with acute COVID-19. CDR3 residues: CASSLPNQPQHF. Written as DNA, the CDR3 is TGTGCCAGCAGCCTACCGAATCAGCCCCAGCATTTT.